One sample yielded the 15 T cell receptor beta chains listed below, sequenced in a study of T cells in Graves' hyperthyroidism and ophthalmopathy. Regions amplified from RNA transcripts were the TCR beta CDR3 regions. A first-round RT-PCR of the TCR CDR3 used the HTBI primer set. TCRdb reanalysed the multiplex PCR reads using MiXCR and keeps one entry per CDR3 protein. In the table there are more than 500,000 distinct CDR3 sequences, 15% to 20% of which are singletons. What was sequenced was blood. Receptors originate from a woman aged 25 to 39 with Graves' ophthalmopathy.

There are a few counts of this clonotype. This chain joins TRBV27 and TRBJ2-2; no definite D call. The CDR3 length is 14 residues. V dropped 1 base and J dropped 2 bases, with 5 bases sitting between them. CDR1 and CDR2 from the germline V gene are MNHEY and SMNVEV (reference sequence). CDR3 protein: CASSLLPNTGELFF. The DNA for the CDR3 is TGTGCCAGCAGTTTATTGCCTAACACCGGGGAGCTGTTTTTT.

This clonotype was recorded a few times. V gene TRBV19 combines with J gene TRBJ2-3, with 14 positions matching TRBD2. Per the germline V gene, CDR1 is LNHDA and CDR2 is SQIVND (reference sequence). After removal of 5 bases from V and 6 bases from J, the junction contained 16 bases not matched to a gene. The CDR3 extends over 19 amino acids. The CDR3 DNA reads TGTGCCAGTAGTGCCCCGGGACTAGCGGGAGATGTTGGAGTCGATACGCAGTATTTT. Translating gives CASSAPGLAGDVGVDTQYF.

The chain links TRBV9 to TRBJ2-1, with D maybe TRBD2 (6 bases). The length of the CDR3 is 15 residues. Between the trimmed V and J ends, which lost 4 bases and 0 bases, there was a span of 11 bases. In germline, CDR1 is SGDLS, CDR2 YYNGEE. The CDR3 DNA sequence: TGTGCCAGCAGCCCCGGAGGGACCTCCTACAATGAGCAGTTCTTC. Translation: CASSPGGTSYNEQFF.

The V and J genes are TRBV6-4 and TRBJ2-7; D not resolved. The length of the CDR3 is 14 residues. The germline V and J ends were trimmed by 3 bases and 2 bases, with 11 bases remaining between them. Germline V gives CDR1 MRHNA, CDR2 SNTAGT. The DNA for the CDR3 is TGTGCCAGCAGTGATGCGTACCATACCTACGAGCAGTACTTC. The encoded protein is CASSDAYHTYEQYF.

V usage is TRBV20-1 and J usage is TRBJ2-4; 8 bases map to TRBD1. Germline CDR1 and CDR2: DFQATT and SNEGSKA (reference sequence). V shed 6 bases, J shed 5 bases, and the junction held 9 bases outside the gene matches. The CDR3 totals 14 residues. CDR3 coding DNA: TGCAGTGCAGTAGTGCAGGGGGCTGAAAACATTCAGTACTTC. Translated, it gives CSAVVQGAENIQYF.

This clonotype was seen more than once but under ten times. The chain uses TRBV5-1 and TRBJ1-6; tentatively, D is TRBD1 (6 bases). The CDR3 runs 17 residues. V lost 3 bases and J 7 bases, leaving 20 bases between the germline ends. Germline CDR1 and CDR2: SGHRS and YFSETQ. CDR3 in DNA: TGCGCCAGCAGCTCCACACTGGGGGCCAATTTGAATTCACCCCTCCACTTT. This translates into CASSSTLGANLNSPLHF. The full variable domain, in which reference TRBV5-1 and TRBJ1-6 provide the parts outside the CDR3, is KAGVTQTPRYLIKTRGQQVTLSCSPISGHRSVSWYQQTPGQGLQFLFEYFSETQRNKGNFPGRFSGRQFSNSRSEMNVSTLELGDSALYLCASSSTLGANLNSPLHFGNGTRLTVT.

The chain combines TRBV4-2 with TRBJ2-2; 10 bases match TRBD1. The germline CDR1 and CDR2 sequences are LGHNA and YNFKEQ. The CDR3 spans 14 residues. J was trimmed by 6 bases and V by 8 bases; bases with no gene match: 6. The CDR3 DNA is TGTGCCAGCGGGACAGGGGTCACATCCGGGGAGCTGTTTTTT. Amino acids: CASGTGVTSGELFF.

This clonotype was found many times. The rearrangement uses TRBV28 and TRBJ1-2; no definite D call. The V end lost 2 bases, the J end lost 0 bases, and 7 bases lay between the germline ends. From germline, CDR1 is MDHEN and CDR2 SYDVKM. CDR3 length: 14 residues. In DNA form, the CDR3 reads TGTGCCAGCAGTTTACCGCTTTCTAACTATGGCTACACCTTC. As protein: CASSLPLSNYGYTF.

The J gene is TRBJ1-5, the V gene TRBV20-1, with a tentative D call TRBD1 (6 bases). The CDR3 contains 18 residues. In germline, CDR1 is DFQATT, CDR2 SNEGSKA (reference sequence). Trimming took 3 bases from V and 1 from J, leaving 22 bases between them. Here the CDR3 reads CSASITRGVMRSNQPQHF. CDR3 nucleotide sequence: TGCAGTGCTAGCATCACCAGGGGCGTTATGCGGAGCAATCAGCCCCAGCATTTT.

This clonotype was found many times. This chain connects TRBV2 to TRBJ2-1; no reliable D call. This CDR3 spans 13 amino acids. V lost 2 bases and J lost 8, with 10 bases in between. CDR1 is SNHLY, CDR2 FYNNEI, per germline. CDR3 region: CASSEREEYEQFF. CDR3 nucleotide sequence: TGTGCCAGCAGTGAAAGAGAGGAATATGAGCAGTTCTTC.

Concerning this clonotype: A much larger clone sits a single nucleotide away, making a read error possible. The chain combines TRBV7-7 with TRBJ2-7, with 9 bases identical to TRBD1. Per germline, CDR1 SSHAT and CDR2 FNYEAQ (reference sequence). This CDR3 spans 13 amino acids. The V segment lost 4 bases and the J segment 7 bases; nucleotides outside the gene matches: 5. In nucleotides, the CDR3 is TGTGCCAGCAGCTGGGGACAGGGCGAGGAGCAGTACTTC. It translates to CASSWGQGEEQYF. Full variable domain (rest looked up from reference TRBV7-7 and TRBJ2-7): GAGVSQSPRYKVTKRGQDVTLRCDPISSHATLYWYQQALGQGPEFLTYFNYEAQPDKSGLPSDRFSAERPEGSISTLTIQRTEQRDSAMYRCASSWGQGEEQYFGPGTRLTVT.

This clonotype was found many times. The rearrangement uses TRBV28 and TRBJ2-6, with TRBD1 identical over 8 bases. There are 15 residues in the CDR3. CDR1 MDHEN and CDR2 SYDVKM come from the germline V gene. With V trimmed by 8 bases and J by 0 bases, 3 bases remained unmatched. The CDR3 protein is CASGTGGSGANVLTF. The CDR3 DNA reads TGTGCCAGCGGCACAGGGGGCTCTGGGGCCAACGTCCTGACTTTC.

This clonotype has a handful of counts. The genes are TRBV7-3 and TRBJ2-3, with D perhaps matching TRBD1 (6 bases). This CDR3 has 17 residues. Looked up from germline, CDR1 is SGHTA and CDR2 is FQGTGA. Trimming pared 2 bases from V and 0 bases from J, leaving 15 bases between. As DNA, the CDR3 is TGTGCCAGCAGCTTAGCGCCCCGGGACATCAGCACAGATACGCAGTATTTT. Its protein product is CASSLAPRDISTDTQYF.

The gene calls are TRBV6-2 or TRBV6-3 and TRBJ2-7; D possibly uses TRBD1 or TRBD2 (9 bases each). Germline V lookup: CDR1 MNHEY, CDR2 SVGEGT. CDR3 size: 17 residues. Trimming stripped 2 bases from V and 2 bases from J, with 19 bases between. CDR3 residues: CASSYAGGTGTPYEQYF. As DNA, the CDR3 is TGTGCCAGCAGTTACGCGGGAGGGACAGGGACCCCCTACGAGCAGTACTTC.

The table lists this clonotype with many counts. J is TRBJ2-3 and V is TRBV2; no clear D. Germline CDR1 and CDR2: SNHLY and FYNNEI. V lost 4 bases and J 2 bases, leaving 10 bases between the germline ends. The CDR3 totals 14 residues. CDR3 sequence (DNA): TGTGCCAGCAGTGTTTCGATCTCCACAGATACGCAGTATTTT. Its translation is CASSVSISTDTQYF.